This T cell receptor (beta chain) derives from a study of vaccination effects on CD4 cells after COVID-19. Study-wide results and limits: Clones arising from infection and from vaccination showed marked clonal contraction late after vaccination.

Of note for this clone: Its antigen is unidentified.

Viral peptide pool expansion of antigen-specific CD4+ T cells preceded sequencing in the ViraFEST assay. The culture ran for roughly 10 days before CD4+ T cells were isolated. Two-dose BNT162b2 or mRNA-1273 vaccination was given to participants. V dropped 2 bases and J dropped 4 bases, with 15 bases sitting between them. There are 16 residues in the CDR3. Germline V gives CDR1 SEHNR, CDR2 FQNEAQ (reference sequence). Produced via immunoSEQ multiplex PCR; TCRdb's table is partial and in-frame only. The sample carries some 30,000 clones, roughly four fifths recorded once. This chain uses TRBV7-9 with TRBJ1-3, with D perhaps TRBD1 (6 bases). The receptor's source is a human donor who received a COVID-19 vaccine. The material was CD4+ T cells from PBMCs cultured with HCoV-229E spike peptides, obtained after COVID-19 vaccination. The CDR3 nucleotides read TGTGCCAGCAGCTTATGGACAGCCGAGACGGGAAACACCATATATTTT. Residues: CASSLWTAETGNTIYF.